The clone carrying this TCR beta chain was observed a handful of times. V was cut by 0 bases and J by 7 bases, with 13 bases left in between. This CDR3 has 15 amino acids. CDR1 and CDR2 (germline): LNHNV, YYDKDF (reference sequence). MiXCR, run by TCRdb on the RACE reads, gives a single entry per CDR3 protein. Of about 110,000 distinct CDR3 sequences in the sample, approximately 12% are singletons; the top ten hold roughly 1.6%. Time point denoted: pre-sensitization, week 0. Described treatment: therapeutic diphenylcyclopropenone sensitization with weekly scalp DPC. This specimen comes from a study of human T cells and chemical hapten exposure.

V usage is TRBV15 and J usage is TRBJ2-1, with TRBD1 as a possible D gene (5 bases). This receptor was identified in a woman aged 45-59 years with alopecia areata. Some clones in this sample may be carry-over from other donors' samples. Sequences were derived from whole blood, sampled in connection with sensitization to the hapten diphenylcyclopropenone (DPC). The DNA of the CDR3 is TGTGCCACCAGCAGAGATGCACAGGTGTATAATGAGCAGTTCTTC. As protein: CATSRDAQVYNEQFF. The variable domain in full, completed from reference TRBV15 and TRBJ2-1, reads DAMVIQNPRYQVTQFGKPVTLSCSQTLNHNVMYWYQQKSSQAPKLLFHYYDKDFNNEADTPDNFQSRRPNTSFCFLDIRSPGLGDTAMYLCATSRDAQVYNEQFFGPGTRLTVL.